This T cell receptor beta chain was captured by sequencing in a study of Ad26.COV2.S vaccination and SARS-CoV-2 variants. Looking at the study overall: Each vaccinee took Ad26.COV2.S intramuscularly, once or twice 56 days apart.

The assay was immunoSEQ multiplex PCR, and TCRdb's table has in-frame clones only and misses some. In the table there are 300,000 to 350,000 clones, around 83% of which are singletons. The junction had 5 bases not matched to a gene; V was cut back by 2 bases and J by 1 base. Germline CDR1 and CDR2: SGHRS and YFSETQ. CDR3 size: 16 residues. General study findings and limits: While placebo recipients had lower spike-specific TCR breadth, vaccine recipients had more.

The treatment here: 19 received Ad26.COV2.S at low or high dose, single or two shots; roughly five received placebo; per-sample allocation not given. The samples date from day 63 after the first vaccine or placebo injection. Note on this clone: Its antigen is not identified.

Sequenced here: peripheral blood, sampled in a trial of Ad26.COV2.S vaccine versus placebo. V and J are TRBV5-1 and TRBJ2-7, with 11 bases that match TRBD2. The TCR originated in a person aged 18-65 years who received the Ad26.COV2.S COVID-19 vaccine or a placebo. The CDR3: CASSFQLAGASYEQYF. The CDR3 DNA reads as TGCGCCAGCAGCTTTCAACTAGCGGGGGCGTCCTACGAGCAGTACTTC.